The present T cell receptor beta chain was sequenced within a study of T cell repertoires in cytomegalovirus infection. This clonotype was picked up many times. TCRdb reanalysed the reads using MiXCR and keeps one entry per CDR3 protein. The table has about 230,000 distinct CDR3 sequences, over 20% seen once. The clonotype was recovered from a human donor in good health (CMV status not recorded). Some clones in this sample may be carry-over from other donors' samples. The specimen was CD8+ T cells from PBMCs.

The CDR3 protein is CASSNPMRGGSTDTQYF. CDR3 DNA sequence: TGTGCCAGCAGCAATCCCATGCGGGGGGGTAGCACAGATACGCAGTATTTT. This chain connects TRBV7-8 to TRBJ2-3, with 9 bases lining up with TRBD2. V trimming: 5 bases; J trimming: 0 bases; junction bases outside the gene matches: 9. The CDR3 spans 17 residues. Germline assignment: CDR1 SGHVS and CDR2 FQNEAQ.